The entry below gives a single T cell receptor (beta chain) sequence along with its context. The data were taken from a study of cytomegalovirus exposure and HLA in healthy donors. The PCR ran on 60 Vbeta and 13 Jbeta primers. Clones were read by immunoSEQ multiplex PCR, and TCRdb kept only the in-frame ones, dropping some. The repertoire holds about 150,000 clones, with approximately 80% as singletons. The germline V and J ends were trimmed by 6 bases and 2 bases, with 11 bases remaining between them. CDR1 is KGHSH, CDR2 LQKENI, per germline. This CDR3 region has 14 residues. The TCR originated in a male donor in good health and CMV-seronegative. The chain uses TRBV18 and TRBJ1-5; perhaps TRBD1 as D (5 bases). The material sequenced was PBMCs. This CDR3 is CASSTSGGNQPQHF. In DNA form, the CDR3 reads TGTGCCAGCTCGACATCGGGGGGCAATCAGCCCCAGCATTTT.